This entry is about one T cell receptor (beta chain). The antigen is unknown. This specimen comes from a study of a mutant IDH1 vaccine in newly diagnosed glioma. Whole-study context: Sex among treated patients split about 62% male, approximately 38% female; mean age was roughly 40 years. Findings of the study overall: Top-clonotype changes in peripheral T cells seemed unrelated to pseudoprogression.

Using immunoSEQ multiplex PCR, the repertoire was profiled, and TCRdb retains in-frame clones only, with some absent. The profile covers roughly 60,000 clones, with about 85% appearing a single time and roughly 3.9% taken by the ten largest. The time point: week 23, last vaccination. One vaccine dose held 300 ug of mutant IDH1 20-mer peptide and came with topical imiquimod. Donors harbored newly found WHO grade 3 or 4 IDH1-mutant, ATRX-lost astrocytomas. The CDR3 is made up of 14 amino acids. With 5 bases clipped from V and 5 bases from J, the junction kept 3 bases outside the gene matches. The V gene's germline CDR1 is MRHNA and CDR2 SNTAGT.

The sequence came from a man between 25 and 39 years old with glioma. The rearrangement joins TRBV6-4 to TRBJ2-5, with TRBD2 matching 12 bases. The input for sequencing was PBMCs, taken from a glioma patient whose treatment included an IDH1 peptide vaccine. CDR3 region: CASSRTSGEETQYF. DNA for the CDR3: TGTGCCAGCAGTAGGACTAGCGGGGAGGAGACCCAGTACTTC.